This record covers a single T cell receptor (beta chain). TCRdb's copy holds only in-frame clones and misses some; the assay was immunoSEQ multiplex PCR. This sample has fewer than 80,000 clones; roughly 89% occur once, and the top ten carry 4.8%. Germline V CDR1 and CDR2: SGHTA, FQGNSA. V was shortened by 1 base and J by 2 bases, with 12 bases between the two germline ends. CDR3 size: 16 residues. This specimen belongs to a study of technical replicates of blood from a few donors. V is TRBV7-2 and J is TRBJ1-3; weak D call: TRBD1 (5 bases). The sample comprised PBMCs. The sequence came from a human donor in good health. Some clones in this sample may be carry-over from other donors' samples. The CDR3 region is CASSLGQPVTGNTIYF. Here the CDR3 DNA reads TGTGCCAGCAGCTTAGGACAGCCAGTTACTGGAAACACCATATATTTT.